The 16 T cell receptor beta chains below come from one sample, sequenced in a study of cytomegalovirus exposure and HLA in healthy donors. Generated by immunoSEQ multiplex PCR, the TCRdb table keeps only in-frame clones and is missing some. The sample includes some 150,000 clones, 85% to 90% of them seen just once. The sequenced sample consisted of PBMCs. Receptor source: a woman aged 18-29 years in good health and CMV-seropositive.

The J gene is TRBJ1-3, the V gene TRBV7-9, with a tentative D call TRBD1 (5 bases). V gave up 5 bases and J gave up 0 bases, with 11 bases separating them. Germline values: CDR1 SEHNR, CDR2 FQNEAQ (reference sequence). This CDR3 region has 15 residues. The CDR3 coding sequence is TGTGCCAGCAGCACCAGGGTCAACTCTGGAAACACCATATATTTT. Protein product: CASSTRVNSGNTIYF.

The chain combines TRBV28 with TRBJ2-7, with D perhaps TRBD2 (6 bases). In germline, CDR1 is MDHEN, CDR2 SYDVKM. V gave up 8 bases and J gave up 4 bases, with 21 bases separating them. This CDR3 is 15 amino acids long. CDR3: CASEFSRGSLYEQYF. The CDR3 DNA sequence: TGTGCCAGCGAGTTCTCGCGGGGTAGTCTTTACGAGCAGTACTTC.

The chain recombines TRBV6-5 with TRBJ1-2; 9 bases fit TRBD1. CDR3 length: 15 amino acids. Germline values: CDR1 MNHEY, CDR2 SVGAGI. Trimming cost V 6 bases and J 4 bases; bases outside gene matches: 9. CDR3 sequence: CASRPPGQGAYGYTF. The CDR3 region has the DNA TGTGCCAGCAGACCACCGGGACAGGGTGCCTATGGCTACACCTTC.

The rearrangement uses TRBV29-1 and TRBJ2-5; 12 bases map to TRBD2. In germline, CDR1 is SQVTM, CDR2 ANQGSEA. This CDR3 has 17 residues. V lost 0 bases and J lost 2; bases outside the gene matches: 7. The CDR3 coding sequence is TGCAGCGTTGAAGATCCACTAGCGGGAGGAGGGCAAGAGACCCAGTACTTC. This codes for CSVEDPLAGGGQETQYF.

The CDR3 region is CSAGTDSYEQYF. As DNA, the CDR3 is TGCAGCGCTGGGACTGATTCCTACGAGCAGTACTTC. This rearrangement joins TRBV29-1 to TRBJ2-7; maybe TRBD2 (6 bases). The CDR3 totals 12 residues. CDR1 SQVTM and CDR2 ANQGSEA come from the germline V gene. V was shortened by 7 bases and J by 1 base, with 11 bases between the two germline ends.

The rearrangement links TRBV18 to TRBJ2-7, with TRBD2 matching over 8 bases. V trimming: 4 bases; J trimming: 4 bases; junction bases outside the gene matches: 9. The CDR3 has 15 residues. CDR1 is KGHSH and CDR2 is LQKENI in the germline V gene. The CDR3 here is CASSLRREGQYEQYF. The CDR3 coding sequence is TGTGCCAGCTCACTACGCCGGGAGGGCCAGTACGAGCAGTACTTC.

In its sample, this clone was seen once. The V and J genes are TRBV7-9 and TRBJ2-3, with 12 nucleotides matching TRBD2. This CDR3 has 16 residues. The J segment lost 3 bases and the V segment lost 5 bases, leaving 6 bases of the junction unmatched. The germline V gene has CDR1 SEHNR and CDR2 FQNEAQ (reference sequence). DNA of the CDR3: TGTGCCAGCAGCCTTGGACTAGCGGGAAGGACAGATACGCAGTATTTT. Its protein is CASSLGLAGRTDTQYF.

This clone was seen just once. The chain recombines TRBV10-3 with TRBJ1-5; the D is unclear. The CDR3 runs to 12 residues. From germline, CDR1 is ENHRY and CDR2 SYGVKD. The V and J ends lost 3 bases and 5 bases respectively, with 5 bases between them. CDR3 coding DNA: TGTGCCATCAGTGACGGGGATCAGCCCCAGCATTTT. Translated, it gives CAISDGDQPQHF.

J is TRBJ2-7 and V is TRBV27; 8 bases map to TRBD1. The junction had 10 bases not matched to a gene; V was cut back by 4 bases and J by 2 bases. The CDR3 covers 16 residues. CDR1 MNHEY and CDR2 SMNVEV come from the germline V gene (reference sequence). The CDR3 coding sequence is TGTGCCAGCAGTTCCCTGGGACAGGCTAATCCCTACGAGCAGTACTTC. Protein: CASSSLGQANPYEQYF.

The chain links TRBV11-3 to TRBJ1-2, with TRBD1 identical over 10 bases. V gave up 5 bases and J gave up 2 bases; unmatched junction bases: 2. Germline V gene data show CDR1 as SGHNT and CDR2 as YENEEA. CDR3 length: 14 amino acids. The CDR3 coding sequence is TGTGCCAGCAGCGGGACAGGGGAAAACTATGGCTACACCTTC. Protein product: CASSGTGENYGYTF.

J is TRBJ2-3 and V is TRBV5-1, with a weak D call TRBD1 (5 bases). The CDR3 sequence is 14 residues long. In germline, CDR1 is SGHRS, CDR2 YFSETQ. Trimming left V 2 bases short and J 3 bases short, with 10 bases between. CDR3 DNA sequence: TGCGCCAGCAGCTTAGGGGCCCAGACAGATACGCAGTATTTT. Translating it yields CASSLGAQTDTQYF.

Only one count was recorded for this clone. The V and J genes are TRBV19 and TRBJ1-3; D ambiguous. Germline CDR1 LNHDA, CDR2 SQIVND (reference sequence). There are 13 residues in the CDR3. With 5 bases removed from V and 1 base from J, the gap between germline ends came to 6 bases. In nucleotides, the CDR3 is TGTGCCAGTAGTGGACTGTCTGGAAACACCATATATTTT. It encodes CASSGLSGNTIYF.

V and J are TRBV18 and TRBJ2-1; a weak D match, TRBD2 (6 bases). Trimming cost V 9 bases and J 0 bases, with 15 bases left between them. The CDR3 consists of 15 residues. CDR1 KGHSH and CDR2 LQKENI come from the germline V gene. CDR3 nucleotide sequence: TGTGCCAGTTACCCCGGGAGTAGCTCCTACAATGAGCAGTTCTTC. Translation gives CASYPGSSSYNEQFF.

As for this clone: Other DNA sequences in the same sample also yield this CDR3. The V and J genes are TRBV19 and TRBJ2-7, with 8 bases fitting TRBD2. The CDR3 spans 15 residues. The trim removed 3 bases at V and 2 bases at J, leaving 6 bases unmatched. Germline assignment: CDR1 LNHDA and CDR2 SQIVND (reference sequence). CDR3 protein: CASSIGLAGPYEQYF. Written as DNA, the CDR3 is TGTGCCAGTAGTATTGGATTAGCGGGACCCTACGAGCAGTACTTC.

This clone was seen a single time. This chain links TRBV30 with TRBJ2-5; 9 bases are shared with TRBD2. Germline V CDR1 and CDR2: GTSNPN, SVGIG (reference sequence). CDR3 length: 12 residues. Trimming took 3 bases from V and 4 from J; bases not matched to a gene: 0. Here the CDR3 reads CAWRTSGETQYF. The CDR3 nucleotides are TGTGCCTGGAGGACTAGCGGAGAGACCCAGTACTTC. Based on the CDR3 plus reference TRBV30 and TRBJ2-5, the full variable domain is SQTIHQWPATLVQPVGSPLSLECTVEGTSNPNLYWYRQAAGRGLQLLFYSVGIGQISSEVPQNLSASRPQDRQFILSSKKLLLSDSGFYLCAWRTSGETQYFGPGTRLLVL.

This sequence joins TRBV14 and TRBJ1-1, with TRBD1 identical over 7 bases. The CDR3 has 14 residues. Trimming cost V 2 bases and J 4 bases; bases outside gene matches: 4. CDR1 is SGHDN and CDR2 is FVKESK in the germline V gene. The CDR3 sequence: CASSQYRGSTEAFF. The CDR3 DNA follows: TGTGCCAGCAGCCAATACAGGGGTAGCACTGAAGCTTTCTTT.